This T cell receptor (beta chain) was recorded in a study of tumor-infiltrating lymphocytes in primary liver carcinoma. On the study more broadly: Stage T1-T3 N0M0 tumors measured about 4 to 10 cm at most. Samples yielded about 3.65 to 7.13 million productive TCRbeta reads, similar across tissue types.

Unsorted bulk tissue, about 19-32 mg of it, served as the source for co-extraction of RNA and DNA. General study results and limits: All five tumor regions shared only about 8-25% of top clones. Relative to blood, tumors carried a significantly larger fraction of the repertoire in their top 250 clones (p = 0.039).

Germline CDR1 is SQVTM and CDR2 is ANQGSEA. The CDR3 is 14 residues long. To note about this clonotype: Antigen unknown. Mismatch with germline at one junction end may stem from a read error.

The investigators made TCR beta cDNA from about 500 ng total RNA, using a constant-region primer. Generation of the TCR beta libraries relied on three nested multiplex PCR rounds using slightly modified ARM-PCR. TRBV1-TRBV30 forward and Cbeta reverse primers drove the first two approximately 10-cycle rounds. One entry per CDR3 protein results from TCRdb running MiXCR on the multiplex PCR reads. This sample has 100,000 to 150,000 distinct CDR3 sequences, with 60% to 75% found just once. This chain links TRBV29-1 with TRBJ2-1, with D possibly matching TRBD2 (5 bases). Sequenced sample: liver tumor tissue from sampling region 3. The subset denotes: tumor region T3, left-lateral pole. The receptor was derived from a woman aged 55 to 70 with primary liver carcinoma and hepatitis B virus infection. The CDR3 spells CSVEPAGSGNEQSF. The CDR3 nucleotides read TGTAGCGTTGAACCGGCAGGATCCGGTAATGAGCAGTCCTTC.